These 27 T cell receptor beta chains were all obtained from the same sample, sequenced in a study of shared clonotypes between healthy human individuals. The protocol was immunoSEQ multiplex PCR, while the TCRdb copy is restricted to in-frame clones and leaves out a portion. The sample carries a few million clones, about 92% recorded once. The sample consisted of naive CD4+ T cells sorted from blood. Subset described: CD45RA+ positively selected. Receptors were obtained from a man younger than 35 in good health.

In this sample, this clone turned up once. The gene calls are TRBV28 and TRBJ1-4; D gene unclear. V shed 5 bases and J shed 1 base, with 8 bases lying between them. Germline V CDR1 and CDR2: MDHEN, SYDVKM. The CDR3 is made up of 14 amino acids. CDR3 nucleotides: TGTGCCAGCAGTGGTCTAGGAACTAATGAAAAACTGTTTTTT. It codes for CASSGLGTNEKLFF.

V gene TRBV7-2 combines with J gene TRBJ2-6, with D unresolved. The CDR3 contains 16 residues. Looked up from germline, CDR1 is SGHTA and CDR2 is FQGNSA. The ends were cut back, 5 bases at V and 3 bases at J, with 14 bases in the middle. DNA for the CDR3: TGTGCCAGCAGCCTAAGCAGCCAGTTTGGGGCCAACGTCCTGACTTTC. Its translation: CASSLSSQFGANVLTF.

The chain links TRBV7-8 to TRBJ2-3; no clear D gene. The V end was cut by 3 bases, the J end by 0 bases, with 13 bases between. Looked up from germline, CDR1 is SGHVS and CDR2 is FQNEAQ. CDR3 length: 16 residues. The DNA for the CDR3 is TGTGCCAGCAGCTTGACGACAACACCTAGCACAGATACGCAGTATTTT. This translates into CASSLTTTPSTDTQYF.

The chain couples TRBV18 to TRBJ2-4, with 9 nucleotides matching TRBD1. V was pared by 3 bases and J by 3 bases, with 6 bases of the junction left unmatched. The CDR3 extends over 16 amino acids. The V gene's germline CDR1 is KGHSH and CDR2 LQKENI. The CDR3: CASSPRTGDVKNIQYF. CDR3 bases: TGTGCCAGCTCACCCCGGACAGGGGACGTCAAAAACATTCAGTACTTC.

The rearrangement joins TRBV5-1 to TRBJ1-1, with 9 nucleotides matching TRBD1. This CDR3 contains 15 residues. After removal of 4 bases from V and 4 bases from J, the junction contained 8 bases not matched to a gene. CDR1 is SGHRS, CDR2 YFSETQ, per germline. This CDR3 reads CASSTNQGQGTEAFF. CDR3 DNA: TGCGCCAGCAGCACAAATCAGGGACAGGGCACTGAAGCTTTCTTT.

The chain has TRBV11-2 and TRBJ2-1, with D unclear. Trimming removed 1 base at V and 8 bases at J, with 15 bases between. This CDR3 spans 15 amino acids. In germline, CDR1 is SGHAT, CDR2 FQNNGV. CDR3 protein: CASSLVVRLNYEQFF. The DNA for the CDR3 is TGTGCCAGCAGCTTAGTGGTACGCCTTAACTATGAGCAGTTCTTC.

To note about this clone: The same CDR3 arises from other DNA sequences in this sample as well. The CDR3 DNA is TGTGCCAGCAGCCCCCTCGGGACTAGCGGATACAATGAGCAGTTCTTC. Residues: CASSPLGTSGYNEQFF. The chain combines TRBV5-6 with TRBJ2-1; 11 nucleotides align to TRBD2. The germline gives CDR1 SGHDT, CDR2 YYEEEE. CDR3 length equals 16 residues. The ends lost 4 bases at V and 4 bases at J; junction bases unmatched: 7. Full variable domain (outside the CDR3, taken from reference TRBV5-6 and TRBJ2-1): DAGVTQSPTHLIKTRGQQVTLRCSPKSGHDTVSWYQQALGQGPQFIFQYYEEEERQRGNFPDRFSGHQFPNYSSELNVNALLLGDSALYLCASSPLGTSGYNEQFFGPGTRLTVL.

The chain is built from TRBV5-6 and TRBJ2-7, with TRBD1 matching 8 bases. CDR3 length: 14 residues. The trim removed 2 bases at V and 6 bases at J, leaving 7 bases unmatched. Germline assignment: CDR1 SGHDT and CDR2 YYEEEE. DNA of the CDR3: TGTGCCAGCAGCTTATGGGACAGGAAGATCGAGCAGTACTTC. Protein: CASSLWDRKIEQYF.

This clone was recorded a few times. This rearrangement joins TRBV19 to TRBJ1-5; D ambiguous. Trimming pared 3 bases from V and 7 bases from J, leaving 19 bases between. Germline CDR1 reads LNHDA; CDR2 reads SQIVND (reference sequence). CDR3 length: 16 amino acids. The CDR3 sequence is CASSISPAGSGQPQHF. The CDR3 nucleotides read TGTGCCAGTAGTATTTCCCCGGCGGGCTCGGGGCAGCCCCAGCATTTT.

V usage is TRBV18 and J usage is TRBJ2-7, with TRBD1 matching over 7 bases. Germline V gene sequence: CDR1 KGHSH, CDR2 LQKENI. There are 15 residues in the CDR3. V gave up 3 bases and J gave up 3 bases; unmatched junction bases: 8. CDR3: CASSPFRDSLYEQYF. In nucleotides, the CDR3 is TGTGCCAGCTCACCGTTCCGGGACAGCCTCTACGAGCAGTACTTC.

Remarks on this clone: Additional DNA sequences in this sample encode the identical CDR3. The CDR3 DNA follows: TGTGCCAGCAGCTCCGGGGGAGGGTTAAGCTCCTACGAGCAGTACTTC. It specifies CASSSGGGLSSYEQYF. The gene calls are TRBV5-4 and TRBJ2-7; 7 bases match TRBD2. Germline values: CDR1 SGHNT, CDR2 YYREEE (reference sequence). V was pared by 3 bases and J by 0 bases, with 9 bases of the junction left unmatched. The CDR3 sequence is 16 residues long.

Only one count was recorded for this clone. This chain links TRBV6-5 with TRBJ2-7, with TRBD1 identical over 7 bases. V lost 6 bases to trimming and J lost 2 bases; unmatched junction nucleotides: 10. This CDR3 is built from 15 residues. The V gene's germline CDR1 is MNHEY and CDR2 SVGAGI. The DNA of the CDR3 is TGTGCCAGCAGCTTACACAGGGGTCCCCCCTACGAGCAGTACTTC. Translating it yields CASSLHRGPPYEQYF.

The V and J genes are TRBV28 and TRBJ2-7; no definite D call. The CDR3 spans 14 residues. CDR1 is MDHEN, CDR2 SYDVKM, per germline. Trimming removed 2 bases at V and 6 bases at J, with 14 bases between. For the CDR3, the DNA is TGTGCCAGCAGTTTAAGGAACCTAAAGGGCGAGCAGTACTTC. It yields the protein CASSLRNLKGEQYF.

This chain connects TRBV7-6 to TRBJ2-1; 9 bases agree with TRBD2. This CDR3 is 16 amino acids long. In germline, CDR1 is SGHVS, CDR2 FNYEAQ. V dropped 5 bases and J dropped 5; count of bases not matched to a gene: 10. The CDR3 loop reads CASSRRAKRGDNEQFF. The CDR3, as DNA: TGTGCCAGCAGCCGGAGGGCCAAGCGGGGGGACAATGAGCAGTTCTTC.

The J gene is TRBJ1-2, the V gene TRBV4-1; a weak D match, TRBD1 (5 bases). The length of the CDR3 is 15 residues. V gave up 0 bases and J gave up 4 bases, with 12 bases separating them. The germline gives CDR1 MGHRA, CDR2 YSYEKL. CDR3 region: CASSQDGTEPYGYTF. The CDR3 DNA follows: TGCGCCAGCAGCCAAGATGGGACGGAGCCCTATGGCTACACCTTC.

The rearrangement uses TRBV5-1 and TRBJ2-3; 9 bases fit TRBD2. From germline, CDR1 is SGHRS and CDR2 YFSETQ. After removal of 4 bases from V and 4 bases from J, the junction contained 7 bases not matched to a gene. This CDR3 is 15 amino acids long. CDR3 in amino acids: CASSPRGGRADTQYF. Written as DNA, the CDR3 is TGCGCCAGCAGCCCGAGGGGCGGGAGGGCAGATACGCAGTATTTT.

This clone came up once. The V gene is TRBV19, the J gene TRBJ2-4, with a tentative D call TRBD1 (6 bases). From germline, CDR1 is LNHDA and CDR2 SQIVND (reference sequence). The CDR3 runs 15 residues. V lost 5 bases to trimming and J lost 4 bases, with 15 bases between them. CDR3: CASSPRTVGKNIQYF. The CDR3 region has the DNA TGTGCCAGTAGTCCACGGACAGTCGGAAAAAACATTCAGTACTTC. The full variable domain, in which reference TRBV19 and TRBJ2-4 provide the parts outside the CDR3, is DGGITQSPKYLFRKEGQNVTLSCEQNLNHDAMYWYRQDPGQGLRLIYYSQIVNDFQKGDIAEGYSVSREKKESFPLTVTSAQKNPTAFYLCASSPRTVGKNIQYFGAGTRLSVL.

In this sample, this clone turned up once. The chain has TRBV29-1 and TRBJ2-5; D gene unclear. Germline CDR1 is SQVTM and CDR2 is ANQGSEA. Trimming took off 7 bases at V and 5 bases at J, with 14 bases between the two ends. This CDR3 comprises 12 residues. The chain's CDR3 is CSGRSGTETQYF. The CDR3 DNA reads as TGCAGCGGTAGGTCAGGAACGGAGACCCAGTACTTC.

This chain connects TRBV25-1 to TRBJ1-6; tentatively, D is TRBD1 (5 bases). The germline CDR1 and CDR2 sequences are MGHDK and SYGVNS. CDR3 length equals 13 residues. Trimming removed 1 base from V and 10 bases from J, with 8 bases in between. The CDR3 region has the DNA TGTGCCAGCAGTGAATCAGGGAAGTCACCCCTCCACTTT. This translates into CASSESGKSPLHF. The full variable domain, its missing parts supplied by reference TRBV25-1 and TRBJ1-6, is EADIYQTPRYLVIGTGKKITLECSQTMGHDKMYWYQQDPGMELHLIHYSYGVNSTEKGDLSSESTVSRIRTEHFPLTLESARPSHTSQYLCASSESGKSPLHFGNGTRLTVT.

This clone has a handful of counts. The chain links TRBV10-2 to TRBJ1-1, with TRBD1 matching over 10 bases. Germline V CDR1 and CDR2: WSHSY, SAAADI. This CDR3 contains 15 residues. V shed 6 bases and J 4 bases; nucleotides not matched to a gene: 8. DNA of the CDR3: TGCGCCAGCAGCGGTAAACGGACAGGGGGCACTGAAGCTTTCTTT. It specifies CASSGKRTGGTEAFF.

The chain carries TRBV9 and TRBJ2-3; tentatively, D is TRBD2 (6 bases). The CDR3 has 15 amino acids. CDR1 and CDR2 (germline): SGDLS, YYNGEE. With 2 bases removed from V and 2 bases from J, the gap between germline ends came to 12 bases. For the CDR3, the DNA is TGTGCCAGCAGCGTCTCGGGACTCAACACAGATACGCAGTATTTT. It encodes CASSVSGLNTDTQYF. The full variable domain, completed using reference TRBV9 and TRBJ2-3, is DSGVTQTPKHLITATGQRVTLRCSPRSGDLSVYWYQQSLDQGLQFLIQYYNGEERAKGNILERFSAQQFPDLHSELNLSSLELGDSALYFCASSVSGLNTDTQYFGPGTRLTVL.

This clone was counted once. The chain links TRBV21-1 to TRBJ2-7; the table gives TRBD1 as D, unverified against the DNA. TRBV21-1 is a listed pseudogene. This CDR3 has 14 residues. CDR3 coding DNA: TGTGCCAGCAGCATATCGGGACAGGATTACGAGCAGTACTTC. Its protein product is CASSISGQDYEQYF.

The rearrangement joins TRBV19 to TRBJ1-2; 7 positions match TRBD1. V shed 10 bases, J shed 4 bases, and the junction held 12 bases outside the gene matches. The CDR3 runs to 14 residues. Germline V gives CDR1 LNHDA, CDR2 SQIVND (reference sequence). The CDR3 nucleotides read TGTGCCACCAATGACCTACAGGGGCGCTATGGCTACACCTTC. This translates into CATNDLQGRYGYTF.

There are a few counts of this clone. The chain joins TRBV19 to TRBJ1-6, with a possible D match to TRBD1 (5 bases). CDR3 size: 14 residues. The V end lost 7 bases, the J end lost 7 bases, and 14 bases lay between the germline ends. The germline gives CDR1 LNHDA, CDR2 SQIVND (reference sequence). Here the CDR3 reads CASTREGDNSPLHF. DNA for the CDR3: TGTGCCAGTACCAGGGAGGGTGACAATTCACCCCTCCACTTT.

CDR3 DNA sequence: TGCGCCAGCAGCCCAGTACGGGGCTTTTGGGATATGACGGTCAATAATTCACCCCTCCACTTT. Translating gives CASSPVRGFWDMTVNNSPLHF. The chain couples TRBV5-1 to TRBJ1-6, with a possible D match to TRBD1 (5 bases). Germline CDR1 is SGHRS and CDR2 is YFSETQ. V lost 4 bases and J 5 bases, leaving 31 bases between the germline ends. The CDR3 spans 21 residues.

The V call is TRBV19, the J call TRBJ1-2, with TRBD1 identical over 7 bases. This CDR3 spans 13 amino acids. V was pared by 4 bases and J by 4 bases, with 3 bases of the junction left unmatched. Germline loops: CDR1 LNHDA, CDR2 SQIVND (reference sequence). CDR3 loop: CASSTTGAYGYTF. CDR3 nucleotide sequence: TGTGCCAGTAGTACTACAGGGGCCTATGGCTACACCTTC.

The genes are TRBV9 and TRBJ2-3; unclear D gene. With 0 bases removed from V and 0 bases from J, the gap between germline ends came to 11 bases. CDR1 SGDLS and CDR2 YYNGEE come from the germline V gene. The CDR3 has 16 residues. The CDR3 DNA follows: TGTGCCAGCAGCGTAGGGGTGAAACCTAGCACAGATACGCAGTATTTT. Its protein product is CASSVGVKPSTDTQYF.